This record looks at one T cell receptor beta chain sequence and its context. This clone's antigen is unknown. Base quality data are lacking; no much larger clone is found one base away. This record comes from a study of cytomegalovirus exposure and HLA in healthy donors (dated by TCRdb to the late 2010s). Broadly, across the study: An earlier analysis of several hundred of the donors reported about 280 Gb of sequence data and around 100 million unique TCR beta sequences obtained from about 179 million T cells. Besides the first cohort of hundreds of subjects, a separate validation cohort made up of 120 different subjects was used. An early release covering roughly 640 HLA-typed donors comprised about 310 gigabases of sequencing data and tens of millions of unique TCR sequences. Donor age, sex, ethnicity and CMV serostatus were compiled together with the repertoire data. Typing coverage differed by locus: A, B, C, DRB1 and DQB1 were typed in roughly 629-630 donors, DQA1 in 500 to 550, DPA1 in 600 to 610, and DPB1 in roughly 470. Because of strong linkage in the cohort, a few DR-DQ haplotypes were treated as single units for association and clustering. A later analysis re-analyzed previously published TCR beta repertoires from approximately 670 donors and added high-resolution HLA genotyping to study TCR occurrence patterns. Across 398 genotyped donors of the cohort, an average of about 250,000 unique TCR beta nucleotide sequences per donor were sequenced, and 15% to 20% of those sequences were non-productive. Rather than drawing on any new phenotypic data, the later analysis identified candidate immune exposures from TCR beta sequences and the way those sequences occurred across donors. Among the roughly 430 genotyped donors, about 85% belonged to the genetic ancestry cluster associated with self-reported Caucasian donors. The T cell repertoires of about 700 subjects were profiled by immunosequencing and related to cytomegalovirus serostatus. To predict cytomegalovirus infection status, the study combined high-throughput TCR immunosequencing, statistical association of individual TCRs with disease status, and machine learning. Genome-wide SNP genotypes for about 65% of the 666 donors were used in a later genetic analysis, which treated that subset as a discovery cohort. Every discovery cohort repertoire had been produced on one sequencing platform. Class I and class II HLA loci were covered by the typing at four-digit resolution. The study aimed to test whether signatures of past pathogen exposure could be identified by cataloging public T cell receptors. To decide whether each TCR beta V gene segment behaved as functional or pseudogenic, an earlier analysis of some 580 of the donors relied on high-throughput TCR beta sequencing.

The cohort consisted of approximately 670 healthy bone marrow donors. At the time of sampling, all cohort members were nominally healthy, though unrecorded immune exposures were likely present. The donor was CMV seropositive and was included in the group of 289 seropositive cohort members. A peripheral blood sample was provided by each donor, and peripheral blood mononuclear cells were used for TCR beta sequencing. The Qiagen DNeasy Blood Extraction Kit was used to extract genomic DNA from the blood cell samples. What the authors observed across the whole study: The study listed 164 TCR beta chains as associated with cytomegalovirus. Only TCR beta chains were sequenced in this cohort, and the absence of alpha or paired-chain data limited detectable features. Correlated functional status among segregating V segments might reflect linkage disequilibrium, but an unknown experimental factor could not be ruled out. According to the authors, the approach could potentially be generalized to other disease states and immunological phenotypes. Because the 87-base-pair reads could not distinguish some IMGT-functional V segments, including TRBV6-2 and TRBV6-3, those segments were excluded. A later analysis associated 15,000 to 20,000 TCR beta sequences with specific HLA alleles at a false discovery rate of 0.05. In an earlier analysis of under 600 of the donors, most TCR beta V segments were observed in productive rearrangements about 87% or about 30% of the time, broadly matching IMGT annotations. Because counts were too low, about 15 rarely observed V segments, including chromosome 9 orphons, were left out of the earlier analysis of some 640 of the donors. In a later analysis, HLA-associated TCR beta chains showed more clonal expansion and lower generation probabilities than non-associated chains that were equally common. A group of highly shared sequence variants was considered likely to be a technical artifact of the sequencing pipeline. A later genetic analysis reported fewer N-insertions in productive TCRs among donors in an Asian-associated ancestry cluster than the roughly 650-donor mean. Roughly uniform sequencing depth across donors was assumed in presence/absence analyses, although this assumption may not hold. Immune exposure information for the cohort was limited to CMV serostatus. According to a later analysis, TCR association rates differed among HLA loci, with DRB1 alleles showing the most associated TCRs and HLA-C alleles showing the fewest. In both the original and validation cohorts, the classifier was reported to diagnose cytomegalovirus status with high specificity and sensitivity. A further reported finding was that TCR beta sequences accurately predicted the HLA-A and HLA-B alleles for most subjects in the first cohort. Several of the top co-occurrence clusters appeared to be linked to parvovirus B19, influenza, CMV and Epstein-Barr virus, according to a later analysis. A later analysis found that most CMV-associated TCR beta chains appeared HLA-restricted, with HLA associations seemingly driven largely by CMV exposure. Most TCR sequences were seen in very few donors, while some public TCRs were found in many individuals. HLA typing was unavailable for some donors at each locus, so association tests used only the typed subset. A later genetic analysis associated a missense DCLRE1C variant with V-gene and J-gene trimming of TCR beta chains, and an independent cohort replicated the association. Assigning TCR associations to individual alleles was difficult when HLA alleles, especially DR and DQ, strongly co-occurred. A few of the identified cytomegalovirus-associated TCR beta chains were confirmed in vitro to be specific for cytomegalovirus antigens.

V is clipped by 5 bases and J by 8 bases, and the sequence between their germline boundaries is 22 bases long. From a lookup of the germline V gene, CDR1 and CDR2 are SGHVS and FQNEAQ. The CDR3 covers 16 residues, taking in both the cysteine and the phenylalanine. Here the CDR3 DNA is all that survives: 48 bases in frame from base 1. Library preparation employed the immunoSEQ multiplex PCR assay. The multiplex PCR relied on a mix of 60 forward primers for TCR Vbeta segments and 13 reverse primers for TCR Jbeta segments. The CDR3 region of rearranged TCR beta genes was amplified from genomic DNA by a multiplex PCR assay. Amplified TCR beta libraries were sequenced as 87-base-pair reads on the Illumina HiSeq System. Under the source paper's analysis protocol: In a later analysis, tens of millions of unique TCR beta chains were counted across the approximately 670 repertoires, and roughly 10 million of these chains were shared by at least two donors. A nearest-neighbor algorithm error-corrected the raw reads and collapsed the reads into unique sequences, merging closely related sequences to remove PCR and sequencing errors. V, D and J gene segments were assigned by aligning CDR3 sequences to IMGT reference sequences. Each retained sequence needed at least a six-nucleotide match to both a V gene segment and a J gene segment. Rearrangements were classified as productive when the CDR3 lacked stop codons and remained in frame with V and J, and all other rearrangements were classified as non-productive. Following IMGT convention, CDR3 was defined as the stretch from the second conserved V-encoded cysteine to the conserved J-encoded phenylalanine. In an earlier analysis of roughly 580 of the donors, sequences lacking an unambiguous match to a single V gene segment were excluded. An earlier analysis of 450 to 650 of the donors called V segments functional above 56.7% productive rearrangements and segregating when the between-donor standard deviation exceeded 5%. A statistical classification framework was developed to diagnose cytomegalovirus status using the catalog of TCR beta chain sequences. V and J gene assignment, in a later analysis, came from comparing TCR nucleotide sequences with IMGT/GENE-DB human TR gene sequences. Using the TCRdist pipeline, a later analysis assigned CDR3 sequences along with most-parsimonious VDJ recombination scenarios. In a later analysis, each TCR beta chain was defined by its CDR3 amino acid sequence together with its V-gene family, and reads without a unique V-gene family were excluded. A later analysis removed several hundred highly shared, low-generation-probability nucleotide sequences to deal with suspected cross-contamination and a sequencing artifact. For each public chain, a later analysis derived a clonal expansion index from normalized ranks of inferred template counts within each repertoire. Generation probabilities in a later analysis came from a VDJ recombination model fitted to out-of-frame rearrangements, and those results were checked against IGoR. In a later analysis, hypergeometric tests were used to score TCR-TCR, TCR-HLA and TCR-CMV co-occurrence, with a repertoire-size bias correction applied to TCR pairs. To estimate false discovery rates, a later analysis permuted the HLA or CMV assignments 20 times. In a later analysis, co-occurring TCRs were grouped with DBSCAN, and TCRdist sequence similarity was added when clustering was performed within HLA-allele-positive subsets. Repertoires with fewer than 30,000 or more than 120,000 public chains were left out of co-occurrence clustering, as were about five repertoires with anomalous nucleotide sharing. In its TCRdb copy, this immuneACCESS table keeps in-frame sequences only and misses some clones. Where compared with another copy, unresolved V genes explain less than half of these, and the others have no known cause. D and trimming were read from the DNA, whereas the V and J calls and clone size are those reported in that table. This sample has more than 85,000 clones in its table, and around 77% of those were observed once. Jointly, the top ten make up over 7% of the sample.

The material sequenced was PBMCs. The sequence is built from TRBV7-8 and TRBJ2-1, and possibly TRBD1, on 5 matching bases. This clonotype originated in a woman aged 40 to 50 in good health and CMV-seropositive. The bases are TGTGCCAGCAGCCTCCCTCAGGGTAAAATAATCGATGAGCAGTTCTTC. Translation gives CASSLPQGKIIDEQFF.